These 15 T cell receptor beta chains share one sample of origin, sequenced in a study of immune evolution from preneoplasia to lung adenocarcinoma (dated by TCRdb to the early 2020s). Receptors were amplified or captured by the immunoSEQ multiplex PCR assay. TCRdb took this table from immuneACCESS and kept in-frame rearrangements with V and J called. Such tables lack part of the clones; where checked against another copy, unresolved V genes explain under half of the gap, and the rest is unexplained. The table for this sample lists 9,900 or so clones; 76% of them were counted only once. The top ten clones comprise around 28% of the sample. The specimen was FFPE normal lung tissue adjacent to the tumor. The origin of the receptors is a person in their sixties or seventies with lung adenocarcinoma. Some clones in this sample may be carry-over from other donors' samples.

This clone was counted once. The chain has TRBV10-1 and TRBJ1-1; the D is unclear. Trimming pared 3 bases from V and 11 bases from J, leaving 13 bases between. The germline gives CDR1 WNHNN, CDR2 SYGVQD (reference sequence). The CDR3 extends over 12 amino acids. DNA for the CDR3: TGCGCCAGCAGTGACCCGGGAAGTAAGGCTTTCTTT. It specifies CASSDPGSKAFF.

The V gene is TRBV19, the J gene TRBJ2-7, with 8 positions matching TRBD1. The V segment lost 5 bases and the J segment 6 bases; nucleotides outside the gene matches: 6. Germline V gene lookup returns CDR1 LNHDA and CDR2 SQIVND (reference sequence). The CDR3 is made up of 13 amino acids. In DNA, the CDR3 is TGTGCCAGTAGTCCCCAGGGGGCGGTCGAGCAGTACTTC. Translating it yields CASSPQGAVEQYF.

The chain uses TRBV7-3 and TRBJ2-5; D perhaps matches TRBD2 (7 bases). Germline loops: CDR1 SGHTA, CDR2 FQGTGA. CDR3 length: 16 residues. The V gene lost 2 bases and the J gene lost 5 bases, with 18 bases spanning the gap. DNA for the CDR3: TGTGCCAGCAGCTTAGGAGGGGGGGCGTCGGGGGAGACCCAGTACTTC. Its protein product is CASSLGGGASGETQYF.

This clone has a handful of counts. J is TRBJ2-3 and V is TRBV5-4; 12 bases match TRBD2. The J segment lost 4 bases and the V segment lost 1 base, leaving 4 bases of the junction unmatched. In germline, CDR1 is SGHNT, CDR2 YYREEE (reference sequence). This CDR3 is built from 16 residues. This CDR3 is CASSLILAGGPDTQYF. CDR3 bases: TGTGCCAGCAGCTTGATCCTAGCGGGAGGGCCAGATACGCAGTATTTT.

The chain combines TRBV11-2 with TRBJ1-4, with D unclear. Trimming removed 0 bases from V and 3 bases from J, with 8 bases in between. Germline values: CDR1 SGHAT, CDR2 FQNNGV. This CDR3 region has 15 residues. CDR3 in amino acids: CASSLEYPSNEKLFF. The DNA for the CDR3 is TGTGCCAGCAGCTTAGAGTATCCGTCTAATGAAAAACTGTTTTTT.

The chain has TRBV7-8 and TRBJ1-5; D may be TRBD1 (5 bases). V was trimmed by 8 bases and J by 1 base, leaving 15 bases between them. Germline CDR1 and CDR2: SGHVS and FQNEAQ. The CDR3 loop spans 15 amino acids. The CDR3 region is CASRSGWDSNQPQHF. The CDR3 DNA reads as TGTGCCAGCCGATCTGGATGGGACAGCAATCAGCCCCAGCATTTT.

The V call is TRBV7-8, the J call TRBJ1-4; D remains ambiguous. The CDR3 covers 14 residues. CDR1 SGHVS and CDR2 FQNEAQ come from the germline V gene. V lost 5 bases and J lost 8, with 15 bases in between. CDR3 in amino acids: CASSRTEGREKLFF. In DNA form, the CDR3 reads TGTGCCAGCAGCCGGACGGAGGGTAGGGAAAAACTGTTTTTT.

Only one count was recorded for this clone. The chain recombines TRBV30 with TRBJ1-2, with 11 nucleotides matching TRBD1. The ends lost 1 base at V and 3 bases at J; junction bases unmatched: 10. This CDR3 is 17 amino acids long. Germline assignment: CDR1 GTSNPN and CDR2 SVGIG (reference sequence). The DNA of the CDR3 is TGTGCCTGGAGTGCCTGGACCGGGACAGGGGGTTACTATGGCTACACCTTC. Protein sequence: CAWSAWTGTGGYYGYTF.

This chain connects TRBV30 to TRBJ2-5; unclear D gene. Germline-derived CDR1 and CDR2 are GTSNPN and SVGIG (reference sequence). The CDR3 spans 13 residues. The V gene lost 3 bases and the J gene lost 5 bases, with 13 bases spanning the gap. CDR3: CAWRAPGPETQYF. The DNA of the CDR3 is TGTGCCTGGAGGGCCCCTGGGCCGGAGACCCAGTACTTC.

This clone was detected a few times. This same CDR3 is encoded by further DNA sequences in the sample. The rearrangement links TRBV29-1 to TRBJ1-5; D possibly corresponds to TRBD1 (5 bases). Germline CDR1 is SQVTM and CDR2 is ANQGSEA. The length of the CDR3 is 14 residues. V was trimmed by 4 bases and J by 7 bases, leaving 17 bases between them. DNA of the CDR3: TGCAGCGTTGCGCCTCGTGGCGAGGGGCAGCCCCAGCATTTT. Translating gives CSVAPRGEGQPQHF.

V usage is TRBV11-2 and J usage is TRBJ2-3, with D possibly TRBD2 on 6 matching bases. Germline V lookup: CDR1 SGHAT, CDR2 FQNNGV. CDR3 length: 14 residues. V was trimmed by 11 bases and J by 2 bases, leaving 17 bases between them. The CDR3 DNA reads as TGTGCCGGTAGGGAGGAGGGAAACACAGATACGCAGTATTTT. Translating gives CAGREEGNTDTQYF.

This clone has only a few counts. This chain connects TRBV5-6 to TRBJ2-5; possibly TRBD2 for D (6 bases). Trimming removed 3 bases from V and 3 bases from J, with 15 bases in between. Germline V gene sequence: CDR1 SGHDT, CDR2 YYEEEE. The CDR3 covers 15 residues. The CDR3 loop is CASSSGGTAEETQYF. DNA for the CDR3: TGTGCCAGCAGCTCAGGCGGGACCGCGGAAGAGACCCAGTACTTC. Supplemented by reference TRBV5-6 and TRBJ2-5, the full variable domain reads DAGVTQSPTHLIKTRGQQVTLRCSPKSGHDTVSWYQQALGQGPQFIFQYYEEEERQRGNFPDRFSGHQFPNYSSELNVNALLLGDSALYLCASSSGGTAEETQYFGPGTRLLVL.

The V gene is TRBV5-1, the J gene TRBJ1-2; 10 bases are shared with TRBD1. CDR1 SGHRS and CDR2 YFSETQ come from the germline V gene. The CDR3 runs to 14 residues. V trimming: 0 bases; J trimming: 4 bases; junction bases outside the gene matches: 0. This chain's CDR3 is CASSLGDRGYGYTF. CDR3 in DNA: TGCGCCAGCAGCTTGGGGGACAGGGGCTATGGCTACACCTTC.

V usage is TRBV18 and J usage is TRBJ1-5; D is perhaps TRBD1 (6 bases). This CDR3 comprises 17 residues. CDR1 and CDR2 (germline): KGHSH, LQKENI. Trimming pared 2 bases from V and 2 bases from J, leaving 16 bases between. Here the CDR3 reads CASSPGWGALGNQPQHF. The CDR3 DNA is TGTGCCAGCTCACCAGGATGGGGGGCTTTGGGCAATCAGCCCCAGCATTTT.

The V gene is TRBV6-6, the J gene TRBJ2-3; TRBD1 agrees at 8 bases. V trimming: 6 bases; J trimming: 2 bases; junction bases outside the gene matches: 10. CDR1 and CDR2 (germline): MNHNY, SVGAGI (reference sequence). The CDR3 runs to 16 residues. The CDR3 region has the DNA TGTGCCAGCAGCCCCCCACGGGACAGGACCACAGATACGCAGTATTTT. This gives the protein CASSPPRDRTTDTQYF.